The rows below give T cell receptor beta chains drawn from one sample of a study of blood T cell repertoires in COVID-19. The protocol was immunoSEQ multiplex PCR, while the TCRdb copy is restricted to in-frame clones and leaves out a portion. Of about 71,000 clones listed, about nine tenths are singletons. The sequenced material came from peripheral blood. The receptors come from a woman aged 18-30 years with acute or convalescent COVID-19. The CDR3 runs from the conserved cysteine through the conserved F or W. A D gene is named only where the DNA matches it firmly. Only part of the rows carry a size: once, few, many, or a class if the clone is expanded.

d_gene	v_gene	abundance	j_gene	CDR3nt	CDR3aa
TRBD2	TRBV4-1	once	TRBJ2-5	TGCGCCAGCAGCCGCGGGAGCCAAGAGACCCAGTACTTC	CASSRGSQETQYF
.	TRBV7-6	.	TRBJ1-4	TGTGCCAGCAGCTTGAATTCCGGACCGGAGGTAGCTAATGAAAAACTGTTTTTT	CASSLNSGPEVANEKLFF
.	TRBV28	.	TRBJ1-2	TGTGCCAGCAGTTCGGGAGTGGACTATGGCTACACCTTC	CASSSGVDYGYTF
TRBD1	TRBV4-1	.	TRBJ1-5	TGCGCCAGCAGCACGGTAACAGGGGATTATCAGCCCCAGCATTTT	CASSTVTGDYQPQHF
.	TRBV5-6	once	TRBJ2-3	TGTGCCAGCAGTTCCGGGACTGGCACAGATACGCAGTATTTT	CASSSGTGTDTQYF
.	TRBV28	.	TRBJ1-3	TGTGCCAGCACTGCAGGGGCTGGGGCTGGAAACACCATATATTTT	CASTAGAGAGNTIYF
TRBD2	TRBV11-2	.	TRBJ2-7	TGTGCCAGCAGCGTGACTAGCGGTATCTCCTACGAGCAGTACTTC	CASSVTSGISYEQYF
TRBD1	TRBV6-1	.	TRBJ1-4	TGTGCCAGCAGTGAACTAGGACAGGGGAATGAAAAACTGTTTTTT	CASSELGQGNEKLFF
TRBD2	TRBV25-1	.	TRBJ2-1	TGTGCCAGCAGTGAGCGAGGGAGCGGGGGGGCAGGAGAGCAGTTCTTC	CASSERGSGGAGEQFF
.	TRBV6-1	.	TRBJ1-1	TGTGCCAGCAGTGAATTAGGAGTGTTAACTGAAGCTTTCTTT	CASSELGVLTEAFF
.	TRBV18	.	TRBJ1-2	TGTGCCAGCTCACCAAGACAGGTAGACTATGGCTACACCTTC	CASSPRQVDYGYTF
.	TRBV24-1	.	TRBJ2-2	TGTGCCACCAGTGTAATAAGTAGACAGAAAACCGGGGAGCTGTTTTTT	CATSVISRQKTGELFF
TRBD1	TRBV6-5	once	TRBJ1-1	TGTGCCAGCAGCCGACAGGGGGATAGACGCAGAGCTTTCTTT	CASSRQGDRRRAFF
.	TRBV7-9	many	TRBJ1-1	TGTGCCAGCAGCTCCAGCAGGGCTGAAGCTTTCTTT	CASSSSRAEAFF
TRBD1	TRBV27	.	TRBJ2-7	TGTGCCAGCAGTCCACAGGGGGCTTTAGGGTTGAATGGGGAGCAGTACTTC	CASSPQGALGLNGEQYF
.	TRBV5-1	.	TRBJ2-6	TGCGCCAGCAGCTTGGCCGCCGGGGTGGGTGGGGCCAACGTCCTGACTTTC	CASSLAAGVGGANVLTF
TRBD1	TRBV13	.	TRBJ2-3	TGTGCCAGCAGACCAACACAGGGGCCTTACGATACGCAGTATTTT	CASRPTQGPYDTQYF
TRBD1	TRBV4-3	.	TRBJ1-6	TGCGCCAGCAGCCACCAGACAGGGCTGGATTCACCCCTCCACTTT	CASSHQTGLDSPLHF
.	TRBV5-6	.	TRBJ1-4	TGTGCCAGCAGCTTGGCTACAACTAATGAAAAACTGTTTTTT	CASSLATTNEKLFF
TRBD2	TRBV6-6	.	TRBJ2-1	TGTGCCAGCAGGCCAAGCGGGGGGGCCCCTGAGCAGTTCTTC	CASRPSGGAPEQFF
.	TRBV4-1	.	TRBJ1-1	TGCGCCAGCAGCCAAGACAGGCGGCAGGGAAACACTGAAGCTTTCTTT	CASSQDRRQGNTEAFF
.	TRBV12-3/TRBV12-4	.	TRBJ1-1	TGTGCCAGCAAGGTATGGAGTTTCACTGAAGCTTTCTTT	CASKVWSFTEAFF
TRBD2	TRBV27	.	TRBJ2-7	TGTGCCAGCAGTCTAAGACCGGGGACTCGGGGGGGTTACGAGCAGTACTTC	CASSLRPGTRGGYEQYF
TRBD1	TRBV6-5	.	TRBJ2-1	TGTGCCAGCAGTACACAGGGGATCTACAATGAGCAGTTCTTC	CASSTQGIYNEQFF
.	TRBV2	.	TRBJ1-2	TGTGCCAGCAGTGAAGGGACACGGAGCTACACCTTC	CASSEGTRSYTF
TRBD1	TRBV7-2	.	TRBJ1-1	TGTGCCAGCAGTGAGGGGGGACAGGGGGCTTATGAAGCTTTCTTT	CASSEGGQGAYEAFF
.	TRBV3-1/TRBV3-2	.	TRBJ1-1	TGTGCCAGCAGCCATGGAGGGTATGGCACTGAAGCTTTCTTT	CASSHGGYGTEAFF
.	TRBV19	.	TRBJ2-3	TGTGCCAGTAGTATCTTGGGGACATACACAGATACGCAGTATTTT	CASSILGTYTDTQYF
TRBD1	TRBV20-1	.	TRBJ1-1	TGCAGTGCTAGAAAACAGGGGGGAGCTTTCTTT	CSARKQGGAFF
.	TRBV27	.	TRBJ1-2	TGTGCCAGCGCTCCGACGGGGTACTATGGCTACACCTTC	CASAPTGYYGYTF
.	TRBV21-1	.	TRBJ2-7	TGTGCCAGCAGCAAAGGATTAACAGGGACAGGGTATATCTACGAGCAGTACTTC	CASSKGLTGTGYIYEQYF
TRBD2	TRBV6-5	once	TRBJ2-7	TGTGCCAGCAGCGGACTAGCGGGAGAATACGAGCAGTACTTC	CASSGLAGEYEQYF
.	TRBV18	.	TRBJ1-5	TGTGCCAGCTCACCATTAGGGGGAAGCAATCAGCCCCAGCATTTT	CASSPLGGSNQPQHF